The following is a T cell receptor beta chain sequence with its context. Its target is unknown. This sample was taken from a study of blood T cells in healthy people across ages. Across the whole study: Template-switching capture recovered about one barcoded beta molecule per two T cells. Study observations and caveats: Researchers report that TCR beta diversity correlated strongly with naive T cell percentage. Both naive CD4+ cell counts and diversity were greater in long-lived donors than in aged donors.

Germline CDR1 SGHRS, CDR2 YFSETQ. The CDR3 totals 14 residues. Trimming removed 3 bases at V and 3 bases at J, with 12 bases between. Primed by a sample-barcoded 5' primer and a J-beta primer mix, a second PCR proceeded for roughly 6 to 12 cycles. Carrying 12 random nucleotides, a template-switch adaptor labeled each individual cDNA molecule. TCRdb re-called the 5' RACE reads with MiXCR, one entry per CDR3 protein. The table shows roughly 860,000 distinct CDR3 sequences, with approximately 65% occurring only once. This clonotype originated in a man aged 25 to 45 in good health. The rearrangement joins TRBV5-1 to TRBJ1-2, with unresolved D. Sequencing was done on a sample of blood. The CDR3 reads CASSSAWGDYGYTF. In nucleotides, the CDR3 is TGCGCCAGCAGCTCGGCCTGGGGAGACTATGGCTACACCTTC.